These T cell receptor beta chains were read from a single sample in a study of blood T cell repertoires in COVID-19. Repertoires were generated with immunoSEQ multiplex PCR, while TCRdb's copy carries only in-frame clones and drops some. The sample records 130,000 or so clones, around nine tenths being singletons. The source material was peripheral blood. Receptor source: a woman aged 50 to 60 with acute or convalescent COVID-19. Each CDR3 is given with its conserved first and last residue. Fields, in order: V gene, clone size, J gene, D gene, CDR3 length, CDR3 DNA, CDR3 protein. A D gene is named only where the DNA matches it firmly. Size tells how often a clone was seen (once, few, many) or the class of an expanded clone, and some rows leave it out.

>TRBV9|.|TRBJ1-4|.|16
TGTGCCAGCAGCGTGTCTGTGAGGGCAACTAATGAAAAACTGTTTTTT
CASSVSVRATNEKLFF
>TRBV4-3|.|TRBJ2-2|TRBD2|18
TGCGCCAGCAGCCAACACGGTAGCGGGAGCAAGGGAACCGGGGAGCTGTTTTTT
CASSQHGSGSKGTGELFF
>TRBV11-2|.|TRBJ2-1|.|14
TGTGCCAGCGCAAGAGTTGTTCGGGGCAATGAGCAGTTCTTC
CASARVVRGNEQFF
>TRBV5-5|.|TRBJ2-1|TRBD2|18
TGTGCCAGCAGCCGCGGGGTAGGCTTAGCGGGAGTGCTCAATGAGCAGTTCTTC
CASSRGVGLAGVLNEQFF
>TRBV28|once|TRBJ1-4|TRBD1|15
TGTGCCAGCAGTTCCACGACAGGGGCTAGCGAAAAACTGTTTTTT
CASSSTTGASEKLFF
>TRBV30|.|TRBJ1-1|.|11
TGTGCCTGGTCATTGAACACTGAAGCTTTCTTT
CAWSLNTEAFF
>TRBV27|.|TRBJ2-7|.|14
TGTGCCAGCAGATTCAGCGGAAACTCCTACGAGCAGTACTTC
CASRFSGNSYEQYF
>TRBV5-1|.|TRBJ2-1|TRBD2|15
TGCGCCAGCAGCTTTATTAGCGGGAGGGCGGTCGAGCAGTTCTTC
CASSFISGRAVEQFF
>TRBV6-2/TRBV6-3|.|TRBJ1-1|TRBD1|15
TGTGCCAGCAGTGCGCATCAGGGGGGCCACACTGAAGCTTTCTTT
CASSAHQGGHTEAFF
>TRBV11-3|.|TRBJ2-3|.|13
TGTGCCAGCAGCTTAGGAGGGTTTGATACGCAGTATTTT
CASSLGGFDTQYF
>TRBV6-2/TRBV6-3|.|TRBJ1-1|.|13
TGTGCCAGCAGTTCCCTGGACAGTCATGAAGCTTTCTTT
CASSSLDSHEAFF
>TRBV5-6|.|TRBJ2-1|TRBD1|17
TGTGCCAGCAGTACCGGGACAGGGTCCCTTTCTTACAATGAGCAGTTCTTC
CASSTGTGSLSYNEQFF
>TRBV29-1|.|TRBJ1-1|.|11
TGCAGCGTGCGCGTCGGCACTGAAGCTTTCTTT
CSVRVGTEAFF
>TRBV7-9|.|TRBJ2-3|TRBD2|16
TGTGCCAGCAGCTTAGCTAGCGGGGGGTTCACAGATACGCAGTATTTT
CASSLASGGFTDTQYF
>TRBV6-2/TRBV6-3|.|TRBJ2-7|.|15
TGTGCCAGCAGTGGACGCGGGCACCGCCCCGGGGAGCAGTACTTC
CASSGRGHRPGEQYF
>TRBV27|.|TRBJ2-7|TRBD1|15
TGTGCCAGCAGTTTATCGGGCCAGGGGGCAGGGGAGCAGTACTTC
CASSLSGQGAGEQYF
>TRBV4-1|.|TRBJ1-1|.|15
TGCGCCAGCAGCCAAGAACGGATGCTAGACACTGAAGCTTTCTTT
CASSQERMLDTEAFF
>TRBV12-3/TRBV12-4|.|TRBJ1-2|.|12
TGTGCCAGCAGTTCTAATAACTATGGCTACACCTTC
CASSSNNYGYTF
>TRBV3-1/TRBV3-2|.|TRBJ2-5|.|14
TGTGCCAGCACCGGACTCTTGTACCAAGAGACCCAGTACTTC
CASTGLLYQETQYF
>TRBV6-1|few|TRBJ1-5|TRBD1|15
TGTGCCAGCAGTGAAGGGGGACAGGGGTCGGAGCCCCAGCATTTT
CASSEGGQGSEPQHF
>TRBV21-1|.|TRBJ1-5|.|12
TGTGCCAGCAGCATCGGTTGTCAGCCCCAGCATTTT
CASSIGCQPQHF
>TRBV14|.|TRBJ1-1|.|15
TGTGCCAGCAGCCAAGACGAGTTCATGAACACTGAAGCTTTCTTT
CASSQDEFMNTEAFF
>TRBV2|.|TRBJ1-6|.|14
TGTGCCAGCAGTGAAGCGTCAGGGAATTCACCCCTCCACTTT
CASSEASGNSPLHF
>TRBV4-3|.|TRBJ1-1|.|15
TGCGCCAGCAGCCAAGATCATGCAGGAAGGTGGGTGGTTTTCTTT
CASSQDHAGRWVVFF
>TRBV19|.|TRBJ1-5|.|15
TGTGCCAGTAGGGGGGGAGGATGGAGCAATCAGCCCCAGCATTTT
CASRGGGWSNQPQHF
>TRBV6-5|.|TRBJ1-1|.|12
TGTGCCAGCTGGCGGGCGAACACTGAAGCTTTCTTT
CASWRANTEAFF
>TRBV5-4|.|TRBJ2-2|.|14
TGTGCCAGCAGCAAACAGGGAATCACCGGGGAGCTGTTTTTT
CASSKQGITGELFF
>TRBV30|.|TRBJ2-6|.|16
TGTGCCTGGAGTGGACAGGATGTTACTGGGGCCAACGTCCTGACTTTC
CAWSGQDVTGANVLTF
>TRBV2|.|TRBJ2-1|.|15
TGTGCCAGCAGTGCTGCGGTGGGCTCCTACAATGAGCAGTTCTTC
CASSAAVGSYNEQFF
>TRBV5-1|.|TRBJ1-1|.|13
TGCGCCAGTTCCGCGGTTTGGGACACTGAAGCTTTCTTT
CASSAVWDTEAFF
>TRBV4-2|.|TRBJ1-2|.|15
TGTGCCAGCAGCCAAGATAGCAGAGCAAACTATGGCTACACCTTC
CASSQDSRANYGYTF
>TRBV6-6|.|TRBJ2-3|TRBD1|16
TGTGCCAGCAGTCAAGGTGGACAGGCCCCATCAGATACGCAGTATTTT
CASSQGGQAPSDTQYF
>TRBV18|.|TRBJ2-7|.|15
TGTGCCAGCTCACCCACGCTACAGGGATACTACGAGCAGTACTTC
CASSPTLQGYYEQYF
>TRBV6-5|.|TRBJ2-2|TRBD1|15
TGTGCCAGCAGTTCCCTGGACAGGGGAACCGGGGAGCTGTTTTTT
CASSSLDRGTGELFF
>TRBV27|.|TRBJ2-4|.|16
TGTGCCAGCAGTCCCAGAAGGGACTTCCCTTTAAACATTCAGTACTTC
CASSPRRDFPLNIQYF
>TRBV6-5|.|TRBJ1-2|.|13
TGTGCCAGCACAAGAGGAGAGTTTTATGGCTACACCTTC
CASTRGEFYGYTF
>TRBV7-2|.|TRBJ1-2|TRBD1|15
TGTGCCAGCAGCTTCACCGTTACAGGGGTTCATGGCTACACCTTC
CASSFTVTGVHGYTF
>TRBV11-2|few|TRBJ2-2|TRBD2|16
TGTGCCAGCAGCTTACTTAGCGGGAGCTTTACCGGGGAGCTGTTTTTT
CASSLLSGSFTGELFF
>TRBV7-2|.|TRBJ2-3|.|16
TGTGCCAGCAGCTTAAGGCTTTGGGGGCCAGGAGATACGCAGTATTTT
CASSLRLWGPGDTQYF
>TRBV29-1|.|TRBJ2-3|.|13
TGCAGCGTGGCTGGACTCCGCACAGATACGCAGTATTTT
CSVAGLRTDTQYF
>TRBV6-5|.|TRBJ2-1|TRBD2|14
TGTGCCAGCAGTTACTTGGGACTAACCAATGAGCAGTTCTTC
CASSYLGLTNEQFF
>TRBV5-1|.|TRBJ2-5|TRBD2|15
TGCGCCAGCAGCTTGTCCGGCGGGGGACCAGAGACCCAGTACTTC
CASSLSGGGPETQYF
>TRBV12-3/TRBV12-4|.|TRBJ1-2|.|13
TGTGCCAGCAGTTTACAGGGAAATTATGGCTACACCTTC
CASSLQGNYGYTF
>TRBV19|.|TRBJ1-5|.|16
TGTGCCAGTAGTATCGGTTCACGGGGGGGCAATCAGCCCCAGCATTTT
CASSIGSRGGNQPQHF
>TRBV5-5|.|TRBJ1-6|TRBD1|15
TGTGCCAGCACCCCGGACAGGAGGGATAATTCACCCCTCCACTTT
CASTPDRRDNSPLHF
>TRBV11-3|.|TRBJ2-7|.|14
TGTGCCAGCAGCCCAGGGGCAACACAACACGAGCAGTACTTC
CASSPGATQHEQYF
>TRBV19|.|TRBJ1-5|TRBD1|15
TGTGCCAGCCGACAGGGAAGCGCTGGCAATCAGCCCCAGCATTTT
CASRQGSAGNQPQHF
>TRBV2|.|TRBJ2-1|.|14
TGTGCCAGCAGTAGGGGGATCCCCTACAATGAGCAGTTCTTC
CASSRGIPYNEQFF
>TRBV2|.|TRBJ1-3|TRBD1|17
TGTGCCAGCAGTGCCAGGACAGGGAAACACTCTGGAAACACCATATATTTT
CASSARTGKHSGNTIYF
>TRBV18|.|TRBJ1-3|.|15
TGTGCCAGCTCACCTCAAATCGAGGCAGGAAACACCATATATTTT
CASSPQIEAGNTIYF